Shown below are 31 T cell receptor beta chains from a single sample sequenced in a study of preoperative IRX-2 immunotherapy in early breast cancer. Profiling relied on immunoSEQ multiplex PCR, and the TCRdb table lists in-frame clones only, not all of them. The sample lists roughly 25,000 clones; roughly 80% were seen once. Sample treatment: preoperative locoregional IRX-2 cytokine immunotherapy. The sequencing used lymph node tissue, collected before IRX-2 immunotherapy. The receptor set was obtained from a human donor with breast cancer.

The chain recombines TRBV29-1 with TRBJ1-1; D call uncertain. Trimming pared 0 bases from V and 8 bases from J, leaving 13 bases between. CDR3 length: 13 residues. Germline-derived CDR1 and CDR2 are SQVTM and ANQGSEA. The CDR3 DNA is TGCAGCGTTGAAGAGGGCGGCATGACGGAAGCTTTCTTT. Encoded protein: CSVEEGGMTEAFF.

J is TRBJ1-2 and V is TRBV6-8, with D maybe TRBD1 (5 bases). The CDR3 spans 13 residues. The V end was cut by 4 bases, the J end by 9 bases, with 15 bases between. Germline CDR1 is MNHGY and CDR2 is SAAAGT. The CDR3 reads CASSSPRGGSYTF. DNA for the CDR3: TGTGCCAGCAGTTCCCCCCGGGGGGGGAGCTACACCTTC.

The rearrangement uses TRBV7-1 and TRBJ2-6; unclear D gene. TRBV7-1 is an ORF, with its function uncertain. Trimming pared 4 bases from V and 4 bases from J, leaving 17 bases between. The CDR3 runs 17 residues. The CDR3 nucleotides read TGTGCCAGCAGCTTTGTGACCGGGCAGCTGGGGGCCAACGTCCTGACTTTC. The encoded protein is CASSFVTGQLGANVLTF.

This chain connects TRBV6-8 to TRBJ1-1, with 7 bases aligning to TRBD1. Per germline, CDR1 MNHGY and CDR2 SAAAGT. V lost 6 bases, J lost 2 bases, and 6 bases stayed unmatched. There are 14 residues in the CDR3. CDR3 region: CASSRTGVNTEAFF. CDR3 coding DNA: TGTGCCAGCAGCCGAACAGGGGTTAACACTGAAGCTTTCTTT.

The chain couples TRBV11-3 to TRBJ1-6; D is unclear. CDR3 length: 17 amino acids. Trimming shortened V by 0 bases and J by 7 bases, and 16 bases separated the two germline ends. Per the germline V gene, CDR1 is SGHNT and CDR2 is YENEEA. The CDR3 sequence: CASSLDVGLGSNSPLHF. The CDR3 DNA reads TGTGCCAGCAGCTTAGATGTGGGCCTCGGCTCAAATTCACCCCTCCACTTT.

The chain recombines TRBV5-1 with TRBJ2-5, with D possibly matching TRBD1 (5 bases). Germline V CDR1 and CDR2: SGHRS, YFSETQ. Trimming removed 0 bases at V and 5 bases at J, with 11 bases between. The CDR3 extends over 14 amino acids. The CDR3 spells CASSLGRDGETQYF. The DNA for the CDR3 is TGCGCCAGCAGCTTGGGCAGGGATGGGGAGACCCAGTACTTC.

The chain has TRBV14 and TRBJ2-3; D possibly corresponds to TRBD2 (5 bases). V dropped 2 bases and J dropped 0 bases, with 12 bases sitting between them. This CDR3 has 16 residues. Germline V gene data show CDR1 as SGHDN and CDR2 as FVKESK. CDR3 bases: TGTGCCAGCAGCCAACTAGGGAGTTCTAGCACAGATACGCAGTATTTT. This translates into CASSQLGSSSTDTQYF. The full variable domain, in which reference TRBV14 and TRBJ2-3 provide the parts outside the CDR3, is EAGVTQFPSHSVIEKGQTVTLRCDPISGHDNLYWYRRVMGKEIKFLLHFVKESKQDESGMPNNRFLAERTGGTYSTLKVQPAELEDSGVYFCASSQLGSSSTDTQYFGPGTRLTVL.

V and J are TRBV7-7 and TRBJ2-2, with 10 positions matching TRBD1. V shed 5 bases, J shed 7 bases, and the junction held 10 bases outside the gene matches. Germline CDR1 is SSHAT and CDR2 is FNYEAQ (reference sequence). This CDR3 is built from 16 residues. CDR3 protein: CASSLTGQGVFGELFF. In DNA, the CDR3 is TGTGCCAGCAGCCTAACTGGACAGGGGGTGTTCGGGGAGCTGTTTTTT.

The J gene is TRBJ1-1, the V gene TRBV19; 9 bases fit TRBD1. Germline-derived CDR1 and CDR2 are LNHDA and SQIVND (reference sequence). The CDR3 spans 14 residues. Losses at the gene ends were 6 bases for V and 5 bases for J; bases not matched to a gene: 7. The CDR3 DNA is TGTGCCAGTAGCCAAGACAGGGGGAGGACTGAAGCTTTCTTT. It is translated as CASSQDRGRTEAFF.

The J gene is TRBJ2-5, the V gene TRBV7-6, with D perhaps matching TRBD1 (5 bases). V was trimmed by 3 bases and J by 5 bases, leaving 13 bases between them. The CDR3 loop spans 14 amino acids. CDR1 is SGHVS and CDR2 is FNYEAQ in the germline V gene. The CDR3 loop is CASSFTQGRETQYF. The CDR3 DNA sequence: TGTGCCAGCAGCTTCACCCAGGGAAGGGAGACCCAGTACTTC.

The rearrangement uses TRBV6-4 and TRBJ1-5, with a weak D call TRBD1 (5 bases). Germline lookup yields CDR1 MRHNA and CDR2 SNTAGT. With 9 bases removed from V and 3 bases from J, the gap between germline ends came to 18 bases. The CDR3 loop spans 15 amino acids. CDR3 nucleotides: TGTGCCAGTTATTCCGGGGCTTCGGTCAATCAGCCCCAGCATTTT. Protein: CASYSGASVNQPQHF.

V gene TRBV29-1 combines with J gene TRBJ1-2; a possible D gene is TRBD1 (5 bases). CDR3 length equals 15 residues. V gave up 2 bases and J gave up 8 bases, with 21 bases separating them. CDR1 is SQVTM and CDR2 is ANQGSEA in the germline V gene. The CDR3 DNA reads TGCAGCGTTGAATCCCCGGGGGTGATGACTAGCGGCTACACCTTC. This sequence encodes CSVESPGVMTSGYTF.

The V call is TRBV10-2, the J call TRBJ2-3, with 7 bases aligning to TRBD1. This CDR3 is 16 amino acids long. Unmatched junction bases numbered 11, after V lost 3 bases and J lost 5 bases. Germline V gene lookup returns CDR1 WSHSY and CDR2 SAAADI. The CDR3 region is CASSDRGRTQRDTQYF. CDR3 bases: TGCGCCAGCAGTGATAGGGGGCGAACACAAAGAGATACGCAGTATTTT.

The chain combines TRBV22-1 with TRBJ2-2; the D segment call TRBD1 is taken from the table without a DNA check. TRBV22-1 is reported as a pseudogene. The length of the CDR3 is 14 residues. The CDR3 loop is CASLTGGRTGELFF. CDR3 in DNA: TGTGCCAGCTTAACAGGGGGCCGCACCGGGGAGCTGTTTTTT.

In this sample, this clone turned up once. The chain carries TRBV7-1 and TRBJ1-5, with D unclear. TRBV7-1 is an ORF, with its function uncertain. The CDR3 extends over 13 amino acids. V dropped 4 bases and J dropped 4 bases, with 8 bases sitting between them. In DNA, the CDR3 is TGTGCCAGCAGCTTAGGGCCGAATCAGCCCCAGCATTTT. Protein: CASSLGPNQPQHF.

The chain carries TRBV6-8 and TRBJ2-3, with TRBD1 identical over 7 bases. This CDR3 is 15 amino acids long. Germline assignment: CDR1 MNHGY and CDR2 SAAAGT. CDR3 sequence: CAGQDRRSSTDTQYF. CDR3 sequence (DNA): TGTGCTGGCCAGGACAGGAGATCTAGCACAGATACGCAGTATTTT.

CDR3 nucleotides: TGCGCCAGCAGCTTGATGGGGTTAGGGAACACCGGGGAGCTGTTTTTT. It encodes CASSLMGLGNTGELFF. This chain joins TRBV5-1 and TRBJ2-2, with D hard to call. Germline assignment: CDR1 SGHRS and CDR2 YFSETQ. This CDR3 is 16 amino acids long. V was trimmed by 1 base and J by 1 base, leaving 11 bases between them.

This clone was recorded once. The CDR3, as DNA: TGTGCCAGTAGTCCCAATTACTATGGCTACACCTTC. This translates into CASSPNYYGYTF. This sequence joins TRBV19 and TRBJ1-2; no clear D. Germline V gene sequence: CDR1 LNHDA, CDR2 SQIVND (reference sequence). The CDR3 length is 12 residues. Trimming cost V 5 bases and J 3 bases, with 7 bases left between them.

The V gene is TRBV5-1, the J gene TRBJ1-6; D gene unclear. Per germline, CDR1 SGHRS and CDR2 YFSETQ. Trimming cost V 5 bases and J 11 bases, with 17 bases left between them. This CDR3 comprises 14 residues. For the CDR3, the DNA is TGCGCCAGCAGAACGGCGAACCTTTACACACCCCTCCACTTT. Translated: CASRTANLYTPLHF.

The gene calls are TRBV6-8 and TRBJ1-4; D remains ambiguous. CDR3 size: 17 residues. The V gene lost 8 bases and the J gene lost 4 bases, with 23 bases spanning the gap. Germline V gives CDR1 MNHGY, CDR2 SAAAGT. The DNA of the CDR3 is TGTGCCAGCGGTCCAACCAGACGGCTTCTGGATAATGAAAAACTGTTTTTT. Its translation: CASGPTRRLLDNEKLFF.

V usage is TRBV6-8 and J usage is TRBJ2-6, with D possibly TRBD1 on 5 matching bases. The CDR3 is 15 amino acids. CDR1 and CDR2 from the germline V gene are MNHGY and SAAAGT. V was shortened by 7 bases and J by 0 bases, with 10 bases between the two germline ends. This CDR3 reads CASTRDSSGANVLTF. The CDR3 DNA sequence: TGTGCCAGCACCCGAGACAGCTCTGGGGCCAACGTCCTGACTTTC.

V usage is TRBV11-3 and J usage is TRBJ2-5; 7 nucleotides match TRBD1. With 4 bases clipped from V and 5 bases from J, the junction kept 7 bases outside the gene matches. CDR1 and CDR2 (germline): SGHNT, YENEEA. CDR3 length: 14 residues. The CDR3: CASSSITGEETQYF. CDR3 nucleotide sequence: TGTGCCAGCAGCTCTATTACAGGGGAGGAGACCCAGTACTTC. The entire variable domain, with the rest obtained from reference TRBV11-3 and TRBJ2-5, is as follows: EAGVVQSPRYKIIEKKQPVAFWCNPISGHNTLYWYLQNLGQGPELLIRYENEEAVDDSQLPKDRFSAERLKGVDSTLKIQPAELGDSAVYLCASSSITGEETQYFGPGTRLLVL.

The chain recombines TRBV7-6 with TRBJ2-7, with D perhaps matching TRBD1 (5 bases). Germline CDR1 SGHVS, CDR2 FNYEAQ. The CDR3 has 14 amino acids. Trimming cost V 5 bases and J 1 base, with 12 bases left between them. CDR3 DNA sequence: TGTGCCAGCAGCCCGTTGACAGCTTCCTACGAGCAGTACTTC. This codes for CASSPLTASYEQYF.

This chain connects TRBV28 to TRBJ1-2; D is uncertain. CDR3 length: 15 residues. V lost 3 bases and J 0 bases, leaving 11 bases between the germline ends. Germline CDR1 reads MDHEN; CDR2 reads SYDVKM. The CDR3 protein is CASSFSGRTNYGYTF. The CDR3 nucleotides are TGTGCCAGCAGTTTTTCGGGCAGAACTAACTATGGCTACACCTTC.

V is TRBV6-8 and J is TRBJ2-5, with a weak D call TRBD2 (7 bases). The germline CDR1 and CDR2 sequences are MNHGY and SAAAGT. The CDR3 is 15 residues long. The V and J ends lost 6 bases and 2 bases respectively, with 16 bases between them. Here the CDR3 reads CASRGSGRGQETQYF. The CDR3 nucleotides read TGTGCCAGCAGGGGCTCGGGGAGGGGGCAAGAGACCCAGTACTTC.

This chain connects TRBV15 to TRBJ1-3; 10 nucleotides align to TRBD1. After removal of 1 base from V and 3 bases from J, the junction contained 0 bases not matched to a gene. This CDR3 is built from 15 residues. Germline V gene lookup returns CDR1 LNHNV and CDR2 YYDKDF (reference sequence). The CDR3 loop is CATSRGTGGGNTIYF. The DNA of the CDR3 is TGTGCCACCAGCAGAGGGACAGGGGGTGGAAACACCATATATTTT.

The CDR3 DNA follows: TGTGCCAGCAGCTTGATTGGGGACAGGGCCGAGCAGTACTTC. It codes for CASSLIGDRAEQYF. J is TRBJ2-7 and V is TRBV11-3, with 9 bases that match TRBD1. The V gene's germline CDR1 is SGHNT and CDR2 YENEEA. The junction had 6 bases not matched to a gene; V was cut back by 3 bases and J by 6 bases. This CDR3 spans 14 amino acids.

This clone is a singleton in its sample. This rearrangement joins TRBV15 to TRBJ1-2; D call uncertain. Germline V gene lookup returns CDR1 LNHNV and CDR2 YYDKDF (reference sequence). V gave up 0 bases and J gave up 7 bases, with 12 bases separating them. The CDR3 runs to 14 residues. The CDR3 region has the DNA TGTGCCACCAGCAGAGATCAAGGTTTAGCTGGCTACACCTTC. Translation: CATSRDQGLAGYTF.

J is TRBJ2-7 and V is TRBV6-8; no definite D call. Germline CDR1 MNHGY, CDR2 SAAAGT. The CDR3 totals 13 residues. Trimming stripped 6 bases from V and 4 bases from J, with 13 bases between. CDR3 in DNA: TGTGCCAGCAGCACGGACGGACCTTACGAGCAGTACTTC. As protein: CASSTDGPYEQYF.

The chain recombines TRBV11-3 with TRBJ2-1, with TRBD2 matching 9 bases. The CDR3 runs to 15 residues. CDR1 is SGHNT, CDR2 YENEEA, per germline. V gave up 5 bases and J gave up 7 bases; unmatched junction bases: 9. The CDR3: CASSPGLALGNEQFF. CDR3 nucleotides: TGTGCCAGCAGCCCTGGACTAGCGTTGGGAAATGAGCAGTTCTTC.

The V gene is TRBV28, the J gene TRBJ1-5; perhaps TRBD1 as D (5 bases). Germline V CDR1 and CDR2: MDHEN, SYDVKM. Trimming shortened V by 7 bases and J by 5 bases, and 18 bases separated the two germline ends. CDR3 size: 15 residues. This CDR3 reads CASTVTAKQYQPQHF. The DNA for the CDR3 is TGTGCCAGCACCGTGACAGCAAAACAATATCAGCCCCAGCATTTT.